The 24 T cell receptor beta chains below were found in one sample sequenced in a study of tumor-infiltrating lymphocytes in oesophageal squamous cell carcinoma. TCRdb independently ran MiXCR on the PCR reads; one entry per CDR3 protein. The sample includes over 9,500 distinct CDR3 sequences, about 54% seen only once; the top ten take 24%. The sequenced sample was esophageal tumor tissue. The receptor set was obtained from a male donor with esophageal squamous cell carcinoma.

The chain uses TRBV7-3 and TRBJ2-1; 12 positions match TRBD2. The closer fit of TRBJ2-7 to the DNA end suggests the J call may be wrong. The CDR3 length is 17 residues. The germline CDR1 and CDR2 sequences are SGHTA and FQGTGA. The CDR3 loop reads CASSFKSGLAGNNEQYF. CDR3 DNA: TGTGCCAGCAGCTTTAAATCCGGACTAGCGGGAAACAATGAGCAGTACTTC.

Note on this clonotype: Relative to the germline gene, one junction end is altered; a read error may explain this. The gene calls are TRBV27 and TRBJ2-5; 10 positions match TRBD1. This CDR3 has 15 residues. CDR1 is MNHEY, CDR2 SMNVEV, per germline (reference sequence). The CDR3 protein is CASSLRQGAYSPLHF. The DNA of the CDR3 is TGTGCCAGCAGTTTACGACAGGGGGCTTATTCACCCCTCCACTTC.

This chain links TRBV24-1 with TRBJ2-7; a weak D match, TRBD2 (6 bases). The DNA matches TRBJ2-1 better at its end, which makes the J call doubtful. The germline CDR1 and CDR2 sequences are KGHDR and SFDVKD. The CDR3 spans 16 residues. CDR3 nucleotide sequence: TGTGCCACCAGTGATTTAGTCGGAGGGAGTACCAATGAGCAGTTCTTC. Translation gives CATSDLVGGSTNEQFF.

In its sample, this clonotype was seen many times. The chain links TRBV14 to TRBJ1-1, with D uncertain. CDR1 is SGHDN and CDR2 is FVKESK in the germline V gene. The CDR3 runs 15 residues. The germline V and J ends were trimmed by 7 bases and 4 bases, with 19 bases remaining between them. The CDR3 region has the DNA TGTGCCAGCACCCCGGCTCTAGGTTATGGCACTGAAGCTTTCTTT. The encoded protein is CASTPALGYGTEAFF.

The V call is TRBV12-3 or TRBV12-4, the J call TRBJ2-3; 10 positions match TRBD2. CDR3 length: 16 residues. V dropped 3 bases and J dropped 4; count of bases not matched to a gene: 7. The chain's CDR3 is CASSFGLAESSDTQYF. CDR3 in DNA: TGTGCCAGCAGTTTCGGACTAGCGGAGAGCTCAGATACGCAGTATTTT.

The chain carries TRBV11-2 and TRBJ2-7, with 8 bases that match TRBD1. The germline V gene encodes CDR1 SGHAT and CDR2 FQNNGV. The ends lost 0 bases at V and 9 bases at J; junction bases unmatched: 4. The CDR3 has 13 residues. The CDR3 loop reads CASSLEPTGVQYF. The CDR3 DNA follows: TGTGCCAGCAGCTTAGAGCCGACAGGGGTGCAGTACTTC.

The rearrangement links TRBV5-1 to TRBJ2-3; 12 bases align to TRBD2. This CDR3 is built from 16 residues. Germline V gene data show CDR1 as SGHRS and CDR2 as YFSETQ. The V segment lost 2 bases and the J segment 5 bases; nucleotides outside the gene matches: 6. The CDR3 is CASSFNRLAGVDTQYF. As DNA, the CDR3 is TGCGCCAGCAGCTTTAATCGACTAGCGGGAGTAGATACGCAGTATTTT. The full variable domain, completed using reference TRBV5-1 and TRBJ2-3, is KAGVTQTPRYLIKTRGQQVTLSCSPISGHRSVSWYQQTPGQGLQFLFEYFSETQRNKGNFPGRFSGRQFSNSRSEMNVSTLELGDSALYLCASSFNRLAGVDTQYFGPGTRLTVL.

V usage is TRBV7-3 and J usage is TRBJ2-1; possible D gene TRBD2, 5 bases. Germline CDR1 and CDR2: SGHTA and FQGTGA. Trimming removed 5 bases at V and 5 bases at J, with 10 bases between. The CDR3 sequence is 13 residues long. The CDR3 sequence is CASSQGSHNEQFF. The CDR3 DNA reads TGTGCCAGCAGCCAAGGGAGCCACAATGAGCAGTTCTTC.

The chain uses TRBV7-2 and TRBJ2-4, with D tentatively TRBD1 (6 bases). The germline V and J ends were trimmed by 5 bases and 0 bases, with 14 bases remaining between them. Germline CDR1 reads SGHTA; CDR2 reads FQGNSA. This CDR3 has 16 residues. Written as DNA, the CDR3 is TGTGCCAGCAGCCTTAACAGGGCGGTAGCCAAAAACATTCAGTACTTC. Its translation is CASSLNRAVAKNIQYF.

The chain recombines TRBV27 with TRBJ1-4, with TRBD1 as a possible D gene (5 bases). V was shortened by 4 bases and J by 6 bases, with 12 bases between the two germline ends. Germline loops: CDR1 MNHEY, CDR2 SMNVEV (reference sequence). The length of the CDR3 is 14 residues. The DNA of the CDR3 is TGTGCCAGCAGTTGGGACGCGCAGTATGAAAAACTGTTTTTT. Translation: CASSWDAQYEKLFF.

The V call is TRBV7-6, the J call TRBJ2-7; TRBD2 is a possible D gene (6 bases). The closer fit of TRBJ2-1 to the DNA end suggests the J call may be wrong. There are 13 residues in the CDR3. Germline CDR1 and CDR2: SGHVS and FNYEAQ. The CDR3 DNA sequence: TGTGCCAGCAGCCACCGCGGGGCCTACGAGCAGTTCTTC. It specifies CASSHRGAYEQFF.

This clonotype was seen a handful of times. The V call is TRBV7-2, the J call TRBJ2-3; D is uncertain. This CDR3 contains 15 residues. Germline CDR1 reads SGHTA; CDR2 reads FQGNSA. Trimming stripped 1 base from V and 2 bases from J, with 10 bases between. This CDR3 reads CASSLGFAITDTQYF. CDR3 nucleotides: TGTGCCAGCAGCTTAGGGTTTGCTATCACAGATACGCAGTATTTT.

V and J are TRBV7-6 and TRBJ2-5; maybe TRBD1 (6 bases). The J call may be faulty, since TRBJ2-7 better matches the DNA end. The CDR3 loop spans 14 amino acids. Germline V gene lookup returns CDR1 SGHVS and CDR2 FNYEAQ. DNA of the CDR3: TGTGCCAGCAGCCAAGGGGGATTGACTTACGAGCAGTACTTC. Translation gives CASSQGGLTYEQYF.

Regarding this clonotype: The conserved phenylalanine or tryptophan is not found at the CDR3 terminus, so this likely reflects a read error. Because the CDR3's place on the DNA is in doubt, the DNA is left out and the CDR3 is given as listed by TCRdb. The chain joins TRBV24-1 to TRBJ2-5; TRBD2 was called by the table and not checked on the DNA. The CDR3 sequence runs 18 residues, both termini included. CDR1 is KGHDR and CDR2 is SFDVKD in the germline V gene. CDR3 region: CATSDSGLAGRNEQFFGA.

This clonotype was seen only a few times. A much bigger clone sits one base away, suggesting this may be a read error. The chain links TRBV7-6 to TRBJ2-1; possible D gene TRBD2, 5 bases. V lost 5 bases, J lost 10 bases, and 12 bases lay in between. This CDR3 comprises 12 residues. Germline V gene lookup returns CDR1 SGHVS and CDR2 FNYEAQ. In DNA form, the CDR3 reads TGTGCCAGCAGCAGCGGAACCTACGAGCAGTTCTTC. Translation gives CASSSGTYEQFF.

CDR3: CASSLVRGRGRISGANVLTF. Here the CDR3 DNA reads TGTGCCAGCAGCTTAGTCAGGGGGAGGGGCCGGATCTCTGGGGCCAACGTCCTGACTTTC. The V call is TRBV7-6, the J call TRBJ2-6; D possibly matches TRBD1 or TRBD2 (7 bases each). The CDR3 consists of 20 residues. Per the germline V gene, CDR1 is SGHVS and CDR2 is FNYEAQ. V was clipped by 1 base and J by 0 bases, with 19 bases between them.

The rearrangement uses TRBV7-3 and TRBJ2-2, with TRBD2 identical over 14 bases. The CDR3 consists of 16 residues. CDR1 is SGHTA, CDR2 FQGTGA, per germline. Trimming removed 5 bases from V and 1 base from J; junction bases left unmatched: 0. The CDR3 region has the DNA TGTGCCAGCAGCGGACTAGCGGGAGGGAACACCGGGGAGCTGTTTTTT. Translation gives CASSGLAGGNTGELFF.

V usage is TRBV7-9 and J usage is TRBJ2-5, with TRBD2 as a possible D gene (6 bases). This CDR3 spans 14 amino acids. V lost 0 bases and J 5 bases, leaving 10 bases between the germline ends. Per germline, CDR1 SEHNR and CDR2 FQNEAQ (reference sequence). The CDR3: CASSLAGAGETQYF. Here the CDR3 DNA reads TGTGCCAGCAGCTTAGCTGGGGCGGGGGAGACCCAGTACTTC.

This clonotype was observed a handful of times. V is TRBV7-6 and J is TRBJ2-5; D gene unclear. Germline V gene data show CDR1 as SGHVS and CDR2 as FNYEAQ. This CDR3 comprises 13 residues. The V end lost 5 bases, the J end lost 5 bases, and 12 bases lay between the germline ends. The CDR3 nucleotides are TGTGCCAGCAGCCCTACCCCGCGGGAGACCCAGTACTTC. Protein: CASSPTPRETQYF.

This clonotype was counted only a few times. J is TRBJ1-1 and V is TRBV12-3 or TRBV12-4, with D hard to call. V lost 6 bases to trimming and J lost 6 bases, with 11 bases between them. This CDR3 has 12 residues. The DNA of the CDR3 is TGTGCCAGCAGCCCCAAGGTGTCTGAAGCTTTCTTT. Translated, it gives CASSPKVSEAFF.

The chain is built from TRBV12-3 or TRBV12-4 and TRBJ2-1, with a possible D match to TRBD1 (6 bases). The V and J ends lost 3 bases and 1 base respectively, with 13 bases between them. The CDR3 covers 16 residues. The DNA of the CDR3 is TGTGCCAGCAGTTTCCCAGGGGCAGGATCCTACAATGAGCAGTTCTTC. It codes for CASSFPGAGSYNEQFF.

Note on this clonotype: Because it lacks the conserved phenylalanine or tryptophan at the end, this CDR3 is likely a read error. The limits of the CDR3 on the DNA are not certain, so only TCRdb's listed CDR3 is given. The chain carries TRBV11-2 and TRBJ2-3; the DNA was not compared with TRBD2, the D call given in the table. From its first to its last residue, the CDR3 has 13 amino acids. The germline V gene has CDR1 SGHAT and CDR2 FQNNGV. The CDR3 protein is CASSPDFEQFFGS.

This chain joins TRBV7-4 and TRBJ2-3, with TRBD2 matching over 7 bases. The J call may not be correct, given that the DNA end is closer to TRBJ2-7. CDR1 is SGHVT, CDR2 SQSDAQ, per germline. The CDR3 runs to 13 residues. CDR3 in amino acids: CASSLNRGEEQYF. Here the CDR3 DNA reads TGTGCCAGCAGCTTAAACCGGGGGGAGGAGCAGTACTTC.

This clonotype was seen just once. The CDR3 region has the DNA TGTGCCAGCAGAAGACAGGGGCTCACAGATACGCAGTATTTT. It translates to CASRRQGLTDTQYF. The gene calls are TRBV12-3 or TRBV12-4 and TRBJ2-3; 8 positions agree with TRBD1. The CDR3 spans 14 residues. The V gene end was trimmed by 6 bases and the J gene end by 2 bases; junction bases not matched to a gene: 4.